Given below is one TCR beta chain in context. What it recognizes is unknown. This record comes from a study of cytomegalovirus exposure and HLA in healthy donors. Amplification used 60 Vbeta primers and 13 Jbeta primers. As processed by the authors: In a later analysis, the count reached 76 million or so unique TCR beta chains, with 9 million to 11 million shared. TCRdb's copy holds only in-frame clones and misses some; the assay was immunoSEQ multiplex PCR. For V, J and clone size, that table is used; D and trimming come from the DNA. Of 73,000 or so clones in the sample, around 77% were seen once. From germline, CDR1 is MNHEY and CDR2 SVGAGI. The CDR3 totals 14 residues. Deletions cut 6 bases from V and 4 bases from J, with 15 bases between. The study's findings and limits: Trimming of TCR beta V- and J-genes showed a link, identified in a later analysis, to a missense DCLRE1C variant. There were some V segments, including TRBV6-2 and TRBV6-3, excluded as indistinguishable. A later analysis linked 16,951 TCR beta sequences to HLA alleles at 0.05 false discovery rate.

Sequencing was done on a sample of PBMCs. This TCR came from a man over 45 in good health and CMV-seronegative. The chain carries TRBV6-5 and TRBJ1-2; perhaps TRBD1 as D (6 bases). CDR3 coding DNA: TGTGCCAGCAGCTTACAGGGCGATATCTATGGCTACACCTTC. It translates to CASSLQGDIYGYTF.